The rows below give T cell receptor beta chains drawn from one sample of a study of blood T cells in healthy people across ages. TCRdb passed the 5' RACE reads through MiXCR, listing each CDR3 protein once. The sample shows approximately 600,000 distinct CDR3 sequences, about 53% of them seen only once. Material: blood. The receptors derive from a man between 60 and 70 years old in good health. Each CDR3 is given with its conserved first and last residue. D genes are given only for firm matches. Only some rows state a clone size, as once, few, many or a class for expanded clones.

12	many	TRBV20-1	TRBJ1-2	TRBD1	CSAARQGGGYTF	TGCAGTGCAGCCCGACAGGGGGGGGGCTACACCTTC
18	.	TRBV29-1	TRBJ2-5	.	CGVQWGPETSLSRETQYF	TGCGGCGTACAATGGGGGCCGGAGACTAGCCTTTCGAGGGAGACCCAGTACTTC
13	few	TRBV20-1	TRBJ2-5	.	CSAKGWRGETQYF	TGCAGTGCAAAGGGGTGGAGAGGGGAGACCCAGTACTTC
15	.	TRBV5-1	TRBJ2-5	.	CASSVRGSGQETQYF	TGCGCCAGCAGCGTGAGGGGGAGTGGGCAAGAGACCCAGTACTTC
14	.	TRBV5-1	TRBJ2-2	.	CASSFPPDTGELFF	TGCGCCAGCAGCTTCCCCCCCGACACCGGGGAGCTGTTTTTT
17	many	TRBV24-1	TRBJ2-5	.	CATSDPERQAVRETQYF	TGTGCCACCAGTGACCCTGAGCGACAGGCAGTACGAGAGACCCAGTACTTC
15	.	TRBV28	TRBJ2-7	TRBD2	CASIPTSGKVYEQYF	TGTGCCAGCATCCCGACTAGCGGGAAAGTCTACGAGCAGTACTTC
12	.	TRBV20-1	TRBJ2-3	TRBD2	CSAATSGPTQYF	TGCAGTGCCGCGACTAGCGGTCCAACGCAGTATTTT
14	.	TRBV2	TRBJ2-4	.	CASRETEGKNIQYF	TGTGCCAGCAGGGAGACCGAGGGCAAAAACATTCAGTACTTC
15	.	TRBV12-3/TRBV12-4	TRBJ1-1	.	CASSLTGRGNTEAFF	TGTGCCAGCAGTTTAACAGGGCGGGGGAACACTGAAGCTTTCTTT
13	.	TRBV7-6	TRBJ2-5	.	CASSLAPGETQYF	TGTGCCAGCAGCTTAGCTCCGGGGGAGACCCAGTACTTC
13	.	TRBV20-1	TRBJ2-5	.	CSAGTRVKETQYF	TGCAGTGCTGGGACACGCGTTAAAGAGACCCAGTACTTC
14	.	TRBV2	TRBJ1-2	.	CASNSRARRGGYTF	TGTGCCAGCAACTCCAGGGCTCGAAGGGGAGGCTACACCTTC
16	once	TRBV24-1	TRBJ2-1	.	CATSDSRAVVGYEQFF	TGTGCCACCAGTGATTCACGGGCAGTGGTGGGATATGAGCAGTTCTTC
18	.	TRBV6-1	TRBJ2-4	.	CASIQTGRPLLAKNIQYF	TGTGCCAGCATCCAAACTGGGAGGCCGCTCCTAGCCAAAAACATTCAGTACTTC
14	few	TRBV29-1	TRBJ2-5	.	CSTNAQGFQETQYF	TGCAGCACAAACGCACAGGGATTCCAAGAGACCCAGTACTTC
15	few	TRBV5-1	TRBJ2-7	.	CASSLDGRGTYEQYF	TGCGCCAGCAGCTTGGATGGCAGGGGAACCTACGAGCAGTACTTC
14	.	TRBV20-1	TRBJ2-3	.	CSANGGGPTDTQYF	TGCAGTGCTAACGGCGGCGGGCCCACAGATACGCAGTATTTT
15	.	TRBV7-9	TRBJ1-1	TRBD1	CASSSTGTGTTEAFF	TGTGCCAGCAGCTCAACCGGGACAGGGACCACTGAAGCTTTCTTT
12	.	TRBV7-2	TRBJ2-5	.	CASSFHSETQYF	TGTGCCAGCAGCTTCCACTCAGAGACCCAGTACTTC
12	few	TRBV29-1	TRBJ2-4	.	CSVGQGQNIQYF	TGCAGCGTTGGGCAGGGCCAAAACATTCAGTACTTC
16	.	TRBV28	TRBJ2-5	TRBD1	CASSLHRGSYQETQYF	TGTGCCAGCAGTTTACACAGGGGCTCGTACCAAGAGACCCAGTACTTC
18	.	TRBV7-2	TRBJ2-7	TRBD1	CASSLGGRGRTVSYEQYF	TGTGCCAGCAGCTTAGGAGGCAGGGGGCGAACGGTGAGCTACGAGCAGTACTTC
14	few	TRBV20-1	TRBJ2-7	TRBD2	CSARGGLGTYEQYF	TGCAGTGCTAGGGGGGGACTAGGAACCTACGAGCAGTACTTC
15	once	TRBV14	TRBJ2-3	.	CASSPRRPTTDTQYF	TGTGCCAGCAGCCCCCGTCGCCCAACAACAGATACGCAGTATTTT
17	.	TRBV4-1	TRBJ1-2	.	CASSQGSTPTLWPGYTF	TGCGCCAGCAGCCAAGGGAGCACGCCCACGCTATGGCCTGGCTACACCTTC
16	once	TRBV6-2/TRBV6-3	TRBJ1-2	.	CASSSYGGRSNYGYTF	TGTGCCAGCAGTTCCTACGGGGGCAGATCTAACTATGGCTACACCTTC
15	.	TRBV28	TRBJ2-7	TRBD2	CASSLAGGPSGEQYF	TGTGCCAGCAGCTTAGCGGGGGGCCCCTCGGGCGAGCAGTACTTC
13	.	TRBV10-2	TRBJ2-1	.	CASSESPGERRYF	TGCGCCAGCAGTGAGTCGCCTGGTGAGCGTCGGTACTTC
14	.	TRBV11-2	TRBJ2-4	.	CASSLGFTKNIQYF	TGTGCCAGCAGCTTGGGCTTCACCAAAAACATTCAGTACTTC
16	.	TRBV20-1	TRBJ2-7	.	CSARKPGARASYEQYF	TGCAGTGCTAGGAAACCGGGAGCCAGGGCCTCCTACGAGCAGTACTTC
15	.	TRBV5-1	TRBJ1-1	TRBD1	CASKGDRNVNTEAFF	TGCGCCAGCAAGGGGGACAGGAATGTGAACACTGAAGCTTTCTTT
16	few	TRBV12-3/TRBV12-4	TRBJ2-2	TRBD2	CASSFKERGGTGELFF	TGTGCCAGCAGTTTTAAGGAGCGGGGGGGAACCGGGGAGCTGTTTTTT
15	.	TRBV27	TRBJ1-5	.	CASSPLQGVNQPQHF	TGTGCCAGCAGTCCGTTACAGGGAGTCAATCAGCCCCAGCATTTT
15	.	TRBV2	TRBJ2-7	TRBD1	CASSEAGTGSYEQYF	TGTGCCAGCAGTGAAGCCGGGACAGGGTCCTACGAGCAGTACTTC
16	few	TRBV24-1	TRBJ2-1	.	CATSDNRGGSYNEQFF	TGTGCCACCAGTGACAACAGGGGAGGCTCCTACAATGAGCAGTTCTTC
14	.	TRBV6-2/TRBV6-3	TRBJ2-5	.	CASHPPGRGETQYF	TGTGCCAGCCATCCACCGGGGCGGGGAGAGACCCAGTACTTC
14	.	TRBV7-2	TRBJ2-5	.	CASGLPGVQETQYF	TGTGCCAGCGGACTCCCGGGCGTTCAAGAGACCCAGTACTTC
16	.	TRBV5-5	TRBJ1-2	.	CASSLAGGYTNYGYTF	TGTGCCAGCAGCTTGGCGGGCGGGTATACTAACTATGGCTACACCTTC
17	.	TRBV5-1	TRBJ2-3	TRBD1	CASSAGIGTATSDTQYF	TGCGCCAGCAGCGCTGGTATTGGGACAGCGACCTCAGATACGCAGTATTTT
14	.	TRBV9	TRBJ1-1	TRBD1	CASSGGQGDTEAFF	TGTGCCAGCAGCGGGGGACAGGGGGACACTGAAGCTTTCTTT